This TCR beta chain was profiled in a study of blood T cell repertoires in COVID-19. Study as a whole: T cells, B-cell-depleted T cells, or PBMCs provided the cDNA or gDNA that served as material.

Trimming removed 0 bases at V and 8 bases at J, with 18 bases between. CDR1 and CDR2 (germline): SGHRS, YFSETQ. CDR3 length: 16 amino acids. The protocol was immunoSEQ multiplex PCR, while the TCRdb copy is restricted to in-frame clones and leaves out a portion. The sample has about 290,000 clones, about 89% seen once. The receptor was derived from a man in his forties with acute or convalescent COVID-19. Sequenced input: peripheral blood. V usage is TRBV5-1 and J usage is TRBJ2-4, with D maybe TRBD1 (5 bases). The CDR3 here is CASSLGPSTIGDIQYF. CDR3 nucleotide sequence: TGCGCCAGCAGCTTGGGGCCCTCTACTATAGGGGACATTCAGTACTTC. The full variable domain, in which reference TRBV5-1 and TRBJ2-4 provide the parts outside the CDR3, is KAGVTQTPRYLIKTRGQQVTLSCSPISGHRSVSWYQQTPGQGLQFLFEYFSETQRNKGNFPGRFSGRQFSNSRSEMNVSTLELGDSALYLCASSLGPSTIGDIQYFGAGTRLSVL.